This paragraph covers one TCR beta chain sequence. The CDR3 has 15 amino acids. Unmatched junction bases numbered 5, after V lost 4 bases and J lost 2 bases. Germline lookup yields CDR1 SGHDT and CDR2 YYEEEE. The data are from a study of blood T cell repertoires in COVID-19. In the original analysis: Estimation of nucleated cell counts relied on the amplification of reference gene primers. Assay used: immunoSEQ multiplex PCR; TCRdb lists only in-frame clones, some missing. From that table come the V and J calls and clone size; the DNA was used to work out D and trimming. The profile covers hundreds of thousands of clones, with around 87% appearing a single time and 2% to 2.5% taken by the ten largest.

The TCR originated in a woman between 50 and 59 years old who had recovered from COVID-19. What was sequenced was peripheral blood. The rearrangement links TRBV5-6 to TRBJ1-2; TRBD1 matches 10 bases. The CDR3 region has the DNA TGTGCCAGCAGCCTTCCGGGACAGGGGAACTATGGCTACACCTTC. This sequence encodes CASSLPGQGNYGYTF. The full variable domain, with the rest looked up from reference TRBV5-6 and TRBJ1-2, is DAGVTQSPTHLIKTRGQQVTLRCSPKSGHDTVSWYQQALGQGPQFIFQYYEEEERQRGNFPDRFSGHQFPNYSSELNVNALLLGDSALYLCASSLPGQGNYGYTFGSGTRLTVV.